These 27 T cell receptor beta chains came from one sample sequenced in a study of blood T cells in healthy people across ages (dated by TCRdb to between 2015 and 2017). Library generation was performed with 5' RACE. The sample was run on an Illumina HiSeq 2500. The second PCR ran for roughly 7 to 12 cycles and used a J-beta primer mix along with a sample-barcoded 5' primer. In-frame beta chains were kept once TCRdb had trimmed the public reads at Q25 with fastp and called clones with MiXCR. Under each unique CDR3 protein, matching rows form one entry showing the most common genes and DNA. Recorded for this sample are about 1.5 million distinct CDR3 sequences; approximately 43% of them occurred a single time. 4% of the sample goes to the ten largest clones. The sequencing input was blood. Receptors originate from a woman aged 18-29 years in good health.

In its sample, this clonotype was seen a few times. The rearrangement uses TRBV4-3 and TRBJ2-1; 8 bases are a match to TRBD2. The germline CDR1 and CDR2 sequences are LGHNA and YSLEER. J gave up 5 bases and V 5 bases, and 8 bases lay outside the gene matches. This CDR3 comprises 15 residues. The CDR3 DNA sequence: TGCGCCAGCAGCGCCACAGCGGGGGAGCACAATGAGCAGTTCTTC. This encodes CASSATAGEHNEQFF.

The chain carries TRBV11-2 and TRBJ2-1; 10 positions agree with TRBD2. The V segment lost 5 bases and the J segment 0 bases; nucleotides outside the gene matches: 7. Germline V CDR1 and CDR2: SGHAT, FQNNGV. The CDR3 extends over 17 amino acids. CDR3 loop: CASSGSSGGLSYNEQFF. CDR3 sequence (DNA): TGTGCCAGCAGCGGCTCTAGCGGGGGCCTCTCCTACAATGAGCAGTTCTTC.

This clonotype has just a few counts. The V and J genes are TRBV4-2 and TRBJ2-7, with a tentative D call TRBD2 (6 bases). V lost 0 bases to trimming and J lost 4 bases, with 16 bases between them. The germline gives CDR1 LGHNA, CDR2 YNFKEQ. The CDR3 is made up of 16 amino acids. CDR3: CASSQEENGRAYEQYF. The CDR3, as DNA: TGTGCCAGCAGCCAAGAAGAAAACGGGAGAGCGTACGAGCAGTACTTC.

This CDR3 reads CASSDGRGEFSYEQYF. CDR3 DNA: TGTGCCAGCAGCGACGGCAGGGGAGAGTTCTCCTACGAGCAGTACTTC. This sequence joins TRBV7-9 and TRBJ2-7, with D maybe TRBD1 (6 bases). In germline, CDR1 is SEHNR, CDR2 FQNEAQ (reference sequence). V was pared by 5 bases and J by 0 bases, with 17 bases between. There are 16 residues in the CDR3.

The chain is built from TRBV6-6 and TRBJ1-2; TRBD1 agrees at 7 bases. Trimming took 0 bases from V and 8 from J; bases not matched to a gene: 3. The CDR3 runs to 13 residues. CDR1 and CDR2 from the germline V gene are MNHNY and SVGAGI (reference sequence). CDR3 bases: TGTGCCAGCAGTTACTCGACAGGGTTCGGCTACACCTTC. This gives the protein CASSYSTGFGYTF.

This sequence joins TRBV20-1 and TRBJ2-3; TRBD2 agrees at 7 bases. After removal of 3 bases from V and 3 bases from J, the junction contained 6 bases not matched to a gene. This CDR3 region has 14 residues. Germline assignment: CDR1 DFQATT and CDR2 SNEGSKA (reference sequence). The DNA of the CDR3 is TGCAGTGCTAGTCACCCGGGAGGAACAGATACGCAGTATTTT. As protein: CSASHPGGTDTQYF.

CDR3 region: CASSSWGRLNTEAFF. In DNA form, the CDR3 reads TGTGCCAGCAGTTCCTGGGGCAGATTGAACACTGAAGCTTTCTTT. The chain carries TRBV12-3 or TRBV12-4 and TRBJ1-1, with D possibly being TRBD1 (5 bases). The CDR3 is made up of 15 amino acids. V was trimmed by 4 bases and J by 0 bases, leaving 12 bases between them.

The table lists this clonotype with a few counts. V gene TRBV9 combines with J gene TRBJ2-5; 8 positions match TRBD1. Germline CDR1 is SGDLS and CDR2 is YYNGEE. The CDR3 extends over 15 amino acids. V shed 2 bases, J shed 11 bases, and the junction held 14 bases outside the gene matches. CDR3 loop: CASSVSGGAYNEQYF. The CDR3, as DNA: TGTGCCAGCAGCGTCTCAGGGGGCGCCTACAATGAGCAGTACTTC. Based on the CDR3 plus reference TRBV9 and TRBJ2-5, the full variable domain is DSGVTQTPKHLITATGQRVTLRCSPRSGDLSVYWYQQSLDQGLQFLIQYYNGEERAKGNILERFSAQQFPDLHSELNLSSLELGDSALYFCASSVSGGAYNEQYFGPGTRLLVL.

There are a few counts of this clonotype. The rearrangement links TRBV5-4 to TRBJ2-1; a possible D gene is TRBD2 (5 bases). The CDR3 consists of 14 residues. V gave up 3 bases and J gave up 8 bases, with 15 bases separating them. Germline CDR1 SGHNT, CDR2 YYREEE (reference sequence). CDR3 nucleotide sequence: TGTGCCAGCAGCTCTGCCGATCTGGGAGATGAGCAGTTCTTC. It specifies CASSSADLGDEQFF.

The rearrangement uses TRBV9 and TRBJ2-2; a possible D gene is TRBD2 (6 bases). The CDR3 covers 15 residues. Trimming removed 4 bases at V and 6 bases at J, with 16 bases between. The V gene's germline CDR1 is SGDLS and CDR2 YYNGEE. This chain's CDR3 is CASSPAGRSSGELFF. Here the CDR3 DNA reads TGTGCCAGCAGCCCGGCGGGACGGTCATCCGGGGAGCTGTTTTTT.

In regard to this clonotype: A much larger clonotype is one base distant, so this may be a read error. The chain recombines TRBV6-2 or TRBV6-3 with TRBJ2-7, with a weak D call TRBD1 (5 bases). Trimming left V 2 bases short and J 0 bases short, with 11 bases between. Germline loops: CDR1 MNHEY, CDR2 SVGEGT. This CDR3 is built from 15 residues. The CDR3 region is CASSYGWGGSYEQYF. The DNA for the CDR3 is TGTGCCAGCAGTTACGGTTGGGGCGGCTCCTACGAGCAGTACTTC.

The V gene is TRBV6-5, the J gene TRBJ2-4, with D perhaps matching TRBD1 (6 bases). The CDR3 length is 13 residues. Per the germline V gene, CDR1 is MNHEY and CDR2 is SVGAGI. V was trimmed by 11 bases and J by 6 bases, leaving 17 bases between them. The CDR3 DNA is TGTGCCGGCAATGAAGTCAGGGGAAACATTCAGTACTTC. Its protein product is CAGNEVRGNIQYF.

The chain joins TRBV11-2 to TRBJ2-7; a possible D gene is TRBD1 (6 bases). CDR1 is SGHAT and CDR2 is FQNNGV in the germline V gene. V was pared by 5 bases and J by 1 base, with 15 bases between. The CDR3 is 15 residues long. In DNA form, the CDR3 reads TGTGCCAGCAGCCACCGGCGGACAGCGTCCTACGAGCAGTACTTC. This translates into CASSHRRTASYEQYF. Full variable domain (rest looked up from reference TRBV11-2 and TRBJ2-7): EAGVAQSPRYKIIEKRQSVAFWCNPISGHATLYWYQQILGQGPKLLIQFQNNGVVDDSQLPKDRFSAERLKGVDSTLKIQPAKLEDSAVYLCASSHRRTASYEQYFGPGTRLTVT.

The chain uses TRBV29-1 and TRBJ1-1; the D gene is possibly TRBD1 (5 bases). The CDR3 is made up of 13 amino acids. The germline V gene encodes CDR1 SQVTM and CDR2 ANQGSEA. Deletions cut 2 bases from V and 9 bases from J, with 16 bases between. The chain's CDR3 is CSVEKLWGGKAFF. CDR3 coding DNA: TGCAGCGTTGAAAAGTTGTGGGGGGGGAAAGCTTTCTTT.

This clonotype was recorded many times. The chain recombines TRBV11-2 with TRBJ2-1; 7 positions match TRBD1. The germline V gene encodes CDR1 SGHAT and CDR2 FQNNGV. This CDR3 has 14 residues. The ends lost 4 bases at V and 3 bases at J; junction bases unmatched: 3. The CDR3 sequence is CASSSGTDYNEQFF. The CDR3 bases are TGTGCCAGCAGCTCTGGGACAGACTACAATGAGCAGTTCTTC.

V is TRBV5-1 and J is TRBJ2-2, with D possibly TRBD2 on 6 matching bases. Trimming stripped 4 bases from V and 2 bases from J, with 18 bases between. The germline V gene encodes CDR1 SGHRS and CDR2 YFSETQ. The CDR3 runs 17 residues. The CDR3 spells CASSAGPLSDNTGELFF. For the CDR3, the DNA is TGCGCCAGCAGCGCGGGACCCCTCAGCGATAACACCGGGGAGCTGTTTTTT.

CDR3 sequence reads: CASSSALQGPYNEQFF. As DNA, the CDR3 is TGCGCCAGCAGCTCGGCCTTACAGGGTCCCTACAATGAGCAGTTCTTC. J is TRBJ2-1 and V is TRBV5-1; possibly TRBD1 for D (6 bases). CDR1 is SGHRS, CDR2 YFSETQ, per germline. V shed 3 bases and J shed 2 bases, with 15 bases lying between them. This CDR3 comprises 16 residues.

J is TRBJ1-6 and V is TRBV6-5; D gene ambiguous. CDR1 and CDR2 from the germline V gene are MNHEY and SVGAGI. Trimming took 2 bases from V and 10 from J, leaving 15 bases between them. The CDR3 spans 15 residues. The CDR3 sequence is CASSYRGGGSSPLHF. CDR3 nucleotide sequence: TGTGCCAGCAGTTACCGTGGCGGTGGGAGCTCACCCCTCCACTTT.

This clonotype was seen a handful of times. The CDR3 sequence: CASSSLALAIDNQPQHF. The DNA of the CDR3 is TGTGCCAGCAGTTCCCTTGCCCTGGCGATAGACAATCAGCCCCAGCATTTT. The rearrangement uses TRBV6-6 and TRBJ1-5; D call uncertain. The CDR3 is 17 amino acids. Germline V lookup: CDR1 MNHNY, CDR2 SVGAGI (reference sequence). Trimming shortened V by 4 bases and J by 3 bases, and 19 bases separated the two germline ends.

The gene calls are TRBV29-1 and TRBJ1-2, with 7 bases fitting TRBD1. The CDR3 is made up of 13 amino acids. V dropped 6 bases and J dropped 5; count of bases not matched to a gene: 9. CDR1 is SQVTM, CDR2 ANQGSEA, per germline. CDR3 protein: CSVVRQGGYGYTF. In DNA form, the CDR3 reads TGCAGCGTAGTGAGGCAGGGGGGATATGGCTACACCTTC.

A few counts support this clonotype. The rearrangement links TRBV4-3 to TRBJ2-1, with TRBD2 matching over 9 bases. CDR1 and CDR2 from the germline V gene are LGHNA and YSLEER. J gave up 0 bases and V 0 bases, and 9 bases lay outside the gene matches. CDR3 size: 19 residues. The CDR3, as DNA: TGCGCCAGCAGCCAAGATCCCGGACTAGCGCGAAGCTCCTACAATGAGCAGTTCTTC. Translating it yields CASSQDPGLARSSYNEQFF.

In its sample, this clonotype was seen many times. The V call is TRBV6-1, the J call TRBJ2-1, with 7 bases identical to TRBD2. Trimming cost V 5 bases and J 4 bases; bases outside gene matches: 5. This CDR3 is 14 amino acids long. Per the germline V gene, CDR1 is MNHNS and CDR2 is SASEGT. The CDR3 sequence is CASSPGEGYNEQFF. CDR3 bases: TGTGCCAGCAGTCCCGGGGAGGGGTACAATGAGCAGTTCTTC.

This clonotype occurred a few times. The CDR3 DNA follows: TGTGCCAGCGCCGGGGGGAGCTACACCTTC. Encoded protein: CASAGGSYTF. The V and J genes are TRBV6-6 and TRBJ1-2, with a weak D call TRBD1 (5 bases). The CDR3 spans 10 residues. CDR1 is MNHNY and CDR2 is SVGAGI in the germline V gene (reference sequence). V was pared by 8 bases and J by 9 bases, with 10 bases between.

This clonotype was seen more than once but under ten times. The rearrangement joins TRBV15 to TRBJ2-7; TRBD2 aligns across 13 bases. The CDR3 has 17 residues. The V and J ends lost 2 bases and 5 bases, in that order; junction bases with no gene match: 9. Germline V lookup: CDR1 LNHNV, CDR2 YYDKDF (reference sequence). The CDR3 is CATSRPGLAGASNEQYF. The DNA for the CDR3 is TGTGCCACCAGCAGACCCGGACTAGCGGGAGCGAGCAACGAGCAGTACTTC.

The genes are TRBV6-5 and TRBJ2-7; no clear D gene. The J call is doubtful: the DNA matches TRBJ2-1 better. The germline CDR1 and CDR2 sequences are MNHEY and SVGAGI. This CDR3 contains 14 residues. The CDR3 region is CASSYSPGSYEQFF. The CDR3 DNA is TGTGCCAGCAGTTACTCGCCGGGTTCCTACGAGCAGTTCTTC.

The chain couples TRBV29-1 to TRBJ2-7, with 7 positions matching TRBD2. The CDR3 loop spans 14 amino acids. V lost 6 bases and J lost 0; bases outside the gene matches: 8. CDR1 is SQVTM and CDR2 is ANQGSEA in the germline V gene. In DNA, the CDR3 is TGCAGCGTGGAGCTAGCGGCGAGCTCCTACGAGCAGTACTTC. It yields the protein CSVELAASSYEQYF.

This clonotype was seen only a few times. The CDR3 DNA reads as TGCGCCAGCAGCTTACAACCCCAGGGGGGGAAAAACTATGGCTACACCTTC. This sequence encodes CASSLQPQGGKNYGYTF. The gene calls are TRBV5-1 and TRBJ1-2; TRBD1 agrees at 7 bases. J lost 2 bases, V lost 2 bases, and 12 bases had no gene match. The CDR3 contains 17 residues. Germline V gene lookup returns CDR1 SGHRS and CDR2 YFSETQ.